This record looks at one T cell receptor (beta chain) sequence and its context. The antigen remains undetermined. The sample belongs to a study of CD8+ T cells in alopecia areata. Germline CDR1 is SGHDT and CDR2 is YYEEEE. The V gene lost 1 base and the J gene lost 3 bases, with 11 bases spanning the gap. This CDR3 is built from 14 residues. Sorted out of PBMCs were CD4+ T cells and CD8+ T cells. Whole-study findings and limits: It was lesional scalp, especially alopecia totalis/universalis, that showed higher clonality than normal scalp. Scalp specimens additionally yield sequences from normal skin's resident alphabeta T cells. Sharing of TCR sequences between patients (possibly for HLA-related reasons) was less clear than in mice.

cDNA reverse transcribed from extracted RNA served as the sequencing template. Sequencing used immunoSEQ multiplex PCR; TCRdb keeps in-frame clones, though not all of them. The repertoire holds around 210,000 clones, with approximately 60% as singletons. The clonotype originates from a human donor in good health. Sequenced material: CD8+ T cells sorted from blood. This rearrangement joins TRBV5-6 to TRBJ2-7; possibly TRBD1 for D (5 bases). The CDR3 loop reads CASSLSGSLYEQYF. In nucleotides, the CDR3 is TGTGCCAGCAGCTTGTCAGGGTCCCTCTACGAGCAGTACTTC.